Sequencing of this T cell receptor beta chain was carried out in a study of T cell changes during pregnancy in multiple sclerosis (dated by TCRdb to about 2019). Concerning the study at large: The study examined how the T cell repertoire changed over the course of pregnancy in women with multiple sclerosis.

The library was generated by the immunoSEQ multiplex PCR assay. TCRdb re-hosts the immuneACCESS table, in-frame sequences only. Its copies lack some clones; in the studies checked, an unresolved V gene accounts for under half of them, and the cause for the rest is not known. This sample comprises 70,000 to 85,000 clones, about 90% of them detected only once. The ten largest clonotypes hold more than 1.4% of the sample. The germline V gene encodes CDR1 MNHEY and CDR2 SMNVEV (reference sequence). Here V drops 1 base and J drops 6 bases, and the junction holds 9 bases not matched to any gene. Inclusive of the bounding cysteine and phenylalanine, the CDR3 is 16 residues long. CDR3 DNA only is kept here, 48 bases in frame from base 1. With respect to this clone: What antigen it recognizes has not been identified. No base qualities exist here, and no much larger clone lies one base off it.

The sequence derives from a female donor with multiple sclerosis, enrolled in a pregnancy study. The chain is encoded by TRBV27 joined to TRBJ2-1; 7 middle bases align to TRBD1. The sample consisted of peripheral blood, taken before pregnancy. The DNA reads as follows: TGTGCCAGCAGTTTATTTACTGGGGACAGCCCCAATGAGCAGTTCTTC. This encodes CASSLFTGDSPNEQFF.